One sample yielded the 25 T cell receptor beta chains listed below, sequenced in a study of cytomegalovirus exposure and HLA in healthy donors. The PCR made use of 60 Vbeta and 13 Jbeta primers. Generated by immunoSEQ multiplex PCR, the TCRdb table keeps only in-frame clones and is missing some. The table records 150,000 or so clones, around 88% of them present only once. The sample was PBMCs. The receptors derive from a woman younger than 30 in good health and CMV-seronegative.

The J gene is TRBJ2-3, the V gene TRBV6-1, with 8 bases that match TRBD1. The germline V gene encodes CDR1 MNHNS and CDR2 SASEGT. The CDR3 is 16 residues long. J gave up 5 bases and V 0 bases, and 7 bases lay outside the gene matches. The CDR3 nucleotides are TGTGCCAGCAGTGAAGCCGGGCAGGGGGCTAGAGATACGCAGTATTTT. It translates to CASSEAGQGARDTQYF.

The V call is TRBV30, the J call TRBJ2-2; 7 nucleotides line up with TRBD1. Germline V lookup: CDR1 GTSNPN, CDR2 SVGIG (reference sequence). With 4 bases clipped from V and 6 bases from J, the junction kept 8 bases outside the gene matches. This CDR3 is 14 amino acids long. As DNA, the CDR3 is TGTGCCTGGACCTGGACAGGTAACGCCGGGGAGCTGTTTTTT. The encoded protein is CAWTWTGNAGELFF.

The table lists this clone with a few counts. V and J are TRBV9 and TRBJ1-1, with D perhaps TRBD1 (5 bases). Germline CDR1 SGDLS, CDR2 YYNGEE. Trimming removed 1 base from V and 1 base from J, with 8 bases in between. CDR3 size: 14 residues. For the CDR3, the DNA is TGTGCCAGCAGCGTAACAGGATCGAACACTGAAGCTTTCTTT. It is translated as CASSVTGSNTEAFF.

The gene calls are TRBV5-1 and TRBJ1-1; no firm D call. V was clipped by 5 bases and J by 1 base, with 6 bases between them. This CDR3 has 12 residues. In germline, CDR1 is SGHRS, CDR2 YFSETQ. The CDR3 DNA follows: TGCGCCAGCAGTAGTAGGAACACTGAAGCTTTCTTT. This gives the protein CASSSRNTEAFF.

The chain links TRBV7-9 to TRBJ1-1; unclear D gene. CDR3 length equals 12 residues. Looked up from germline, CDR1 is SEHNR and CDR2 is FQNEAQ (reference sequence). V lost 6 bases and J 1 base, leaving 6 bases between the germline ends. The chain's CDR3 is CASSPRNTEAFF. In DNA form, the CDR3 reads TGTGCCAGCAGTCCGAGGAACACTGAAGCTTTCTTT.

The V call is TRBV6-1, the J call TRBJ1-2, with D perhaps TRBD1 (6 bases). Trimming stripped 5 bases from V and 0 bases from J, with 10 bases between. Germline lookup yields CDR1 MNHNS and CDR2 SASEGT. The CDR3 sequence is 14 residues long. The CDR3 protein is CASSRQVANYGYTF. CDR3 nucleotides: TGTGCCAGCAGTCGACAGGTTGCTAACTATGGCTACACCTTC.

The table lists this clone with a few counts. The chain employs TRBV27 and TRBJ1-1; no firm D call. The CDR3 is 12 amino acids. The ends were cut back, 0 bases at V and 11 bases at J, with 10 bases in the middle. Looked up from germline, CDR1 is MNHEY and CDR2 is SMNVEV (reference sequence). CDR3 loop: CASSLSTGAAFF. CDR3 DNA: TGTGCCAGCAGTTTATCCACCGGTGCGGCTTTCTTT.

As to this clone: One end of the junction is discordant with germline, which a read error may explain. The chain links TRBV7-9 to TRBJ2-2; perhaps TRBD2 as D (5 bases). The CDR3 runs to 16 residues. Germline V gene data show CDR1 as SEHNR and CDR2 as FQNEAQ (reference sequence). The CDR3 spells CSSSLGYLAVTGELFF. In nucleotides, the CDR3 is TGTTCCAGCAGCTTAGGATACCTAGCAGTAACCGGGGAGCTGTTTTTT.

The chain couples TRBV12-2 to TRBJ1-1; TRBD1 was called by the table and not checked on the DNA. TRBV12-2 is shown as a pseudogene. The length of the CDR3 is 14 residues. The CDR3 DNA follows: TGTGCAAGTCGCTCCTCTCAGGAAAACACTGAAGCTTTCTTT. Amino acid sequence: CASRSSQENTEAFF.

This chain links TRBV30 with TRBJ1-2; perhaps TRBD1 as D (5 bases). The length of the CDR3 is 14 residues. Trimming shortened V by 0 bases and J by 5 bases, and 13 bases separated the two germline ends. The germline CDR1 and CDR2 sequences are GTSNPN and SVGIG (reference sequence). The CDR3 DNA reads TGTGCCTGGAGTGTAGGGGTGTTAGGATATGGCTACACCTTC. It is translated as CAWSVGVLGYGYTF.

This clone was counted a few times. The chain carries TRBV5-6 and TRBJ2-5; D is unresolved. V shed 0 bases and J shed 1 base, with 4 bases lying between them. This CDR3 spans 13 amino acids. CDR1 and CDR2 (germline): SGHDT, YYEEEE. CDR3 bases: TGTGCCAGCAGCTTGGCCAGCCAAGAGACCCAGTACTTC. The encoded protein is CASSLASQETQYF.

V usage is TRBV27 and J usage is TRBJ2-5, with 8 bases lining up with TRBD1. The junction had 9 bases not matched to a gene; V was cut back by 10 bases and J by 5 bases. The CDR3 loop spans 13 amino acids. CDR1 MNHEY and CDR2 SMNVEV come from the germline V gene (reference sequence). The CDR3 is CATRTGKGETQYF. The CDR3 DNA sequence: TGTGCCACCCGGACAGGGAAGGGTGAGACCCAGTACTTC.

V gene TRBV29-1 combines with J gene TRBJ2-1; 10 bases are a match to TRBD2. The CDR3 runs 18 residues. V trimming: 0 bases; J trimming: 4 bases; junction bases outside the gene matches: 12. Germline V gene data show CDR1 as SQVTM and CDR2 as ANQGSEA. The CDR3 is CSVEDPHVGTSEYNEQFF. The CDR3 DNA reads as TGCAGCGTTGAAGATCCCCACGTAGGGACTAGCGAGTACAATGAGCAGTTCTTC.

This clone has only one observation. A junction end diverges from the germline sequence, so it may reflect a read error. The chain links TRBV4-1 to TRBJ2-7, with TRBD2 matching over 13 bases. The CDR3 length is 16 residues. Per germline, CDR1 MGHRA and CDR2 YSYEKL. The CDR3 DNA follows: TGCGCCAGCAGCGAAGAACTAGCGGGAGGGTCCTACGAGCAGTACTTC. Encoded protein: CASSEELAGGSYEQYF.

V usage is TRBV5-1 and J usage is TRBJ2-2, with TRBD2 matching over 7 bases. Trimming at V came to 4 bases and at J to 7 bases, leaving 10 bases not matched to a gene. The CDR3 runs to 15 residues. Germline values: CDR1 SGHRS, CDR2 YFSETQ. CDR3 nucleotides: TGCGCCAGCAGCACGGGACCCGGGGGGATCGGGGAGCTGTTTTTT. This encodes CASSTGPGGIGELFF.

The chain employs TRBV5-1 and TRBJ1-5, with unresolved D. Trimming shortened V by 0 bases and J by 3 bases, and 10 bases separated the two germline ends. This CDR3 has 15 residues. Germline CDR1 SGHRS, CDR2 YFSETQ. Here the CDR3 reads CASSLGYEVNQPQHF. For the CDR3, the DNA is TGCGCCAGCAGCTTGGGTTATGAGGTCAATCAGCCCCAGCATTTT.

The sample holds one count of this clone. Germline and junction disagree at one end, which may indicate a read error. The chain has TRBV9 and TRBJ2-7; 7 bases are shared with TRBD2. The CDR3 runs to 12 residues. In germline, CDR1 is SGDLS, CDR2 YYNGEE. CDR3 residues: CASTVRGGEQYF. The DNA for the CDR3 is TGTGCCAGCACCGTACGCGGGGGCGAGCAGTACTTC.

The chain has TRBV19 and TRBJ1-6; 7 bases align to TRBD1. The trim removed 6 bases at V and 0 bases at J, leaving 5 bases unmatched. There are 16 residues in the CDR3. Germline-derived CDR1 and CDR2 are LNHDA and SQIVND (reference sequence). CDR3 bases: TGTGCCAGTAGAGACAGGGAAAGCTCCTATAATTCACCCCTCCACTTT. This gives the protein CASRDRESSYNSPLHF. The full variable domain, with the rest looked up from reference TRBV19 and TRBJ1-6, is DGGITQSPKYLFRKEGQNVTLSCEQNLNHDAMYWYRQDPGQGLRLIYYSQIVNDFQKGDIAEGYSVSREKKESFPLTVTSAQKNPTAFYLCASRDRESSYNSPLHFGNGTRLTVT.

V and J are TRBV30 and TRBJ2-5; 8 nucleotides line up with TRBD1. With the DNA end fitting TRBJ2-7 better, the J assignment may be wrong. Germline V gives CDR1 GTSNPN, CDR2 SVGIG (reference sequence). This CDR3 is built from 15 residues. Here the CDR3 reads CAWSRGTGFYSEQYF. DNA for the CDR3: TGTGCCTGGAGTAGGGGGACAGGTTTTTATAGCGAGCAGTACTTC.

The J gene is TRBJ2-1, the V gene TRBV2; possible D gene TRBD1, 6 bases. The germline V gene has CDR1 SNHLY and CDR2 FYNNEI. V lost 6 bases and J lost 4, with 10 bases in between. CDR3 length: 13 residues. The CDR3 loop is CASSGQYYNEQFF. CDR3 sequence (DNA): TGTGCCAGCAGCGGACAGTATTACAATGAGCAGTTCTTC.

DNA for the CDR3: TGTGCCAGCACCTTCGCTCGGTATAGTAGTCCTAATGGCTACACCTTC. Protein: CASTFARYSSPNGYTF. The chain uses TRBV28 and TRBJ1-2, with D uncertain. This CDR3 contains 16 residues. Per the germline V gene, CDR1 is MDHEN and CDR2 is SYDVKM. With 7 bases removed from V and 6 bases from J, the gap between germline ends came to 24 bases.

The genes are TRBV19 and TRBJ2-7; possibly TRBD1 for D (6 bases). Germline CDR1 LNHDA, CDR2 SQIVND (reference sequence). The CDR3 covers 13 residues. V was shortened by 3 bases and J by 4 bases, with 10 bases between the two germline ends. The DNA for the CDR3 is TGTGCCAGTAGTATTAGTCAGGGGTACGAGCAGTACTTC. Translating it yields CASSISQGYEQYF.

The CDR3: CASSGAGVDWWELFF. In nucleotides, the CDR3 is TGTGCCAGCAGTGGAGCGGGAGTAGACTGGTGGGAGCTGTTTTTT. The chain joins TRBV6-1 to TRBJ2-2; 8 bases fit TRBD2. CDR1 and CDR2 from the germline V gene are MNHNS and SASEGT. The CDR3 has 15 residues. V lost 4 bases to trimming and J lost 9 bases; unmatched junction nucleotides: 10.

The chain uses TRBV11-3 and TRBJ2-1; no reliable D call. Germline V gives CDR1 SGHNT, CDR2 YENEEA. This CDR3 is built from 15 residues. Trimming left V 1 base short and J 1 base short, with 8 bases between. The CDR3 coding sequence is TGTGCCAGCAGCTTAGTTACGGTGTCCTACAATGAGCAGTTCTTC. Its protein product is CASSLVTVSYNEQFF. The whole variable domain, remainder taken from reference TRBV11-3 and TRBJ2-1, is EAGVVQSPRYKIIEKKQPVAFWCNPISGHNTLYWYLQNLGQGPELLIRYENEEAVDDSQLPKDRFSAERLKGVDSTLKIQPAELGDSAVYLCASSLVTVSYNEQFFGPGTRLTVL.

This chain uses TRBV5-4 with TRBJ2-1, with 8 positions matching TRBD1. The CDR3 extends over 15 amino acids. Trimming took 4 bases from V and 8 from J; bases not matched to a gene: 11. The germline gives CDR1 SGHNT, CDR2 YYREEE (reference sequence). CDR3 nucleotides: TGTGCCAGCAGCCAGGACAGGGACCGAAGGGATGAGCAGTTCTTC. Translated: CASSQDRDRRDEQFF.